The clone carrying this T cell receptor beta chain has a single count. The germline CDR1 and CDR2 sequences are MDHEN and SYDVKM. J was trimmed by 0 bases and V by 5 bases; bases with no gene match: 5. The CDR3 runs 15 residues. These data belong to a study of blood T cell repertoires in COVID-19. Study context: Researchers got acute and convalescent COVID-19 samples from the United States, Italy and Spain. T cells, B-cell-depleted T cells, or PBMCs provided the cDNA or gDNA that served as material.

In the source study's methods: Estimates of nucleated cell counts were drawn from the amplification of reference gene primers. The assay was immunoSEQ multiplex PCR, and TCRdb's table has in-frame clones only and misses some. The V and J calls and clone size are taken from that table; D and trimming were inferred from the DNA. The data show some 220,000 clones, with nearly 85% seen just once and around 5.9% held by the top ten. This sequence was found in a human donor in a cohort sampled during active COVID-19. The chain is built from TRBV28 and TRBJ2-3; 7 bases are a match to TRBD2. Sequencing was done on a sample of peripheral blood. CDR3 loop: CASSGSGASTDTQYF. In DNA, the CDR3 is TGTGCCAGCAGTGGCAGCGGGGCTAGCACAGATACGCAGTATTTT.